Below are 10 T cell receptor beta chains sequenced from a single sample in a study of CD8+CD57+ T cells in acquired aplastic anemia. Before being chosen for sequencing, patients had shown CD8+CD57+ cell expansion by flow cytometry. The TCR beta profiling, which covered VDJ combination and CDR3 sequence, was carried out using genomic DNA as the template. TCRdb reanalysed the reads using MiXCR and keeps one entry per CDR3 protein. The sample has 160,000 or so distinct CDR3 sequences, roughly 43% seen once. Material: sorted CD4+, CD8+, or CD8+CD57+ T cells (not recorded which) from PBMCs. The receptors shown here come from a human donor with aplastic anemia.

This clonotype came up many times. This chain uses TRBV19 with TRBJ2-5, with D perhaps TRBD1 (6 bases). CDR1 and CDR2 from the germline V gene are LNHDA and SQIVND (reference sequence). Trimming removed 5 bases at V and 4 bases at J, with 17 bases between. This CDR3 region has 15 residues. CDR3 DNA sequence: TGTGCCAGTAGTTTGGGACACCAACTCCGAGAGACCCAGTACTTC. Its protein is CASSLGHQLRETQYF.

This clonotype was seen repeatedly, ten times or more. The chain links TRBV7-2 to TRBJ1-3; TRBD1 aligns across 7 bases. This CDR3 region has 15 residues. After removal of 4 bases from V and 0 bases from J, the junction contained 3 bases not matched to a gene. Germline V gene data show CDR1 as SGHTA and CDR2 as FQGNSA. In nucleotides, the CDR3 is TGTGCCAGCAGCTCGGGGACAGACTCTGGAAACACCATATATTTT. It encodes CASSSGTDSGNTIYF.

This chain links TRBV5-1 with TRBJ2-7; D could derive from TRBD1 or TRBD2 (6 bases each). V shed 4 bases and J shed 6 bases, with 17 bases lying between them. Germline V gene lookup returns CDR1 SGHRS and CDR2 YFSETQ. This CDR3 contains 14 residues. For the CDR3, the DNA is TGCGCCAGCAGCATGGACGGGGGCCCGAGCGAGCAGTACTTC. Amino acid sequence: CASSMDGGPSEQYF.

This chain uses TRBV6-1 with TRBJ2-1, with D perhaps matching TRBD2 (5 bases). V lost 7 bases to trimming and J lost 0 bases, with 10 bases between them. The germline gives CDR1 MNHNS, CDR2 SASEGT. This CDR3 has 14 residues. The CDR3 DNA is TGTGCCAGCACTAGCCCAAGCTCCTACAATGAGCAGTTCTTC. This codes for CASTSPSSYNEQFF.

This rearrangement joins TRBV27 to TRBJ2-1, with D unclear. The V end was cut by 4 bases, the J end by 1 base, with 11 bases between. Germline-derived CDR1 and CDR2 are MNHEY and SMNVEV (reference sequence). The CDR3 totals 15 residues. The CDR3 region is CASSYESFSYNEQFF. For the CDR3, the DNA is TGTGCCAGCAGTTATGAAAGCTTTTCCTACAATGAGCAGTTCTTC.

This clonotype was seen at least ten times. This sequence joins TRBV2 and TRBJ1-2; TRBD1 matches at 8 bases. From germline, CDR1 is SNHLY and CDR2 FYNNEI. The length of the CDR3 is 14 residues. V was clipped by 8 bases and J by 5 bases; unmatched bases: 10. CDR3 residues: CASLPGGSIYGYTF. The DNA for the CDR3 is TGTGCCAGCCTTCCAGGGGGCAGTATTTATGGCTACACCTTC.

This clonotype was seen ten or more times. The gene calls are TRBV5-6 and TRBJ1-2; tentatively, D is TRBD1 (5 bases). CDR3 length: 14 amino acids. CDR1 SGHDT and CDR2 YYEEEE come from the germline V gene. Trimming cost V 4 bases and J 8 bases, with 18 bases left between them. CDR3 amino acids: CASSQGIRVPGYTF. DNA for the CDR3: TGTGCCAGCAGCCAGGGTATCAGGGTGCCCGGCTACACCTTC.

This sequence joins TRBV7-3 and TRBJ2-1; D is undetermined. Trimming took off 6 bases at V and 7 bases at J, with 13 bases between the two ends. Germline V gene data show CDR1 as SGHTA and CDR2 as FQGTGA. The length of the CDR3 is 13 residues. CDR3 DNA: TGTGCCAGCAGTGAACAAACGTGGAATGAGCAGTTCTTC. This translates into CASSEQTWNEQFF.

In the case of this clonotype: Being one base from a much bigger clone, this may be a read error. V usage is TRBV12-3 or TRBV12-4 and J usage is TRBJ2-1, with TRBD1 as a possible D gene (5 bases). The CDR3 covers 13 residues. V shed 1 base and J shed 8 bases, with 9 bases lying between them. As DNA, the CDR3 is TGTGCCAGCAGTTTAGGACAGTACGATGAGCAGTTCTTC. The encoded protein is CASSLGQYDEQFF.

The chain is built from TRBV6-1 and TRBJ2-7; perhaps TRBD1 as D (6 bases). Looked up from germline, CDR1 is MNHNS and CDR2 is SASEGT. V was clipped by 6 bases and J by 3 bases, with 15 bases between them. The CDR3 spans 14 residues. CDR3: CASSPLGASYEQYF. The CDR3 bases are TGTGCCAGCAGCCCACTGGGGGCCAGCTACGAGCAGTACTTC.